Presented here are 32 T cell receptor beta chains from one specimen sequenced in a study of regulatory T cells in long-lasting Graves disease. Researchers made TCR beta libraries by using iRepertoire HTBI primers and running Arm-PCR on CDR3 regions. TCRdb called the multiplex PCR reads again in MiXCR, with one record for every CDR3 protein. Of roughly 500,000 distinct CDR3 sequences in the sample, 12% to 15% were seen once. Time point noted: newly diagnosed GD, antithyroid drugs for less than 3 months. Scientists built the TCR library using RNA that was extracted from PBMCs. These data also formed part of another study, on T cells in Graves' hyperthyroidism and ophthalmopathy.

This specimen was peripheral blood mononuclear cells (PBMCs), taken at new diagnosis, from a patient treated with antithyroid drugs. These receptor sequences come from a woman in her forties or fifties with Graves disease.

V and J are TRBV6-1 and TRBJ1-3, with 10 nucleotides matching TRBD1. Per germline, CDR1 MNHNS and CDR2 SASEGT. The V segment lost 0 bases and the J segment 4 bases; nucleotides outside the gene matches: 6. The CDR3 contains 17 residues. The CDR3 here is CASSEARQGAKGNTIYF. CDR3 nucleotide sequence: TGTGCCAGCAGTGAAGCGCGACAGGGGGCGAAGGGAAACACCATATATTTT.

Many counts were recorded for this clonotype. The chain carries TRBV20-1 and TRBJ2-3; 13 bases line up with TRBD2. The CDR3 totals 16 residues. V lost 3 bases and J lost 7; bases outside the gene matches: 10. Per the germline V gene, CDR1 is DFQATT and CDR2 is SNEGSKA (reference sequence). The CDR3 DNA reads as TGCAGTGCTAGGGGGACTAGCGGGATGGTTTCGCATACGCAGTATTTT. Its translation is CSARGTSGMVSHTQYF.

This clonotype was observed a few times. The genes are TRBV10-3 and TRBJ1-6; D is uncertain. CDR1 and CDR2 (germline): ENHRY, SYGVKD. This CDR3 is built from 12 residues. V lost 9 bases and J lost 6, with 9 bases in between. CDR3: CAIGPANSPLHF. CDR3 coding DNA: TGTGCCATAGGACCGGCTAATTCACCCCTCCACTTT.

This clonotype showed up many times. The rearrangement uses TRBV11-1 and TRBJ2-4; a weak D match, TRBD1 (6 bases). This CDR3 is built from 15 residues. The V gene's germline CDR1 is SGHAT and CDR2 FQDESV (reference sequence). The germline V and J ends were trimmed by 3 bases and 0 bases, with 9 bases remaining between them. CDR3 coding DNA: TGTGCCAGCAGCTTCGGGACAAAAGCCAAAAACATTCAGTACTTC. Residues: CASSFGTKAKNIQYF.

This clonotype occurred a few times. The chain carries TRBV20-1 and TRBJ1-2, with no clear D. V was shortened by 5 bases and J by 1 base, with 14 bases between the two germline ends. The CDR3 runs to 14 residues. The germline V gene has CDR1 DFQATT and CDR2 SNEGSKA (reference sequence). The CDR3: CSAPAGSFNYGYTF. The CDR3 coding sequence is TGCAGTGCTCCGGCCGGCAGCTTTAACTATGGCTACACCTTC.

The rearrangement uses TRBV3-1 and TRBJ2-5, with 14 positions matching TRBD2. Germline V gene sequence: CDR1 LGHDT, CDR2 YNNKEL (reference sequence). There are 16 residues in the CDR3. The junction had 6 bases not matched to a gene; V was cut back by 8 bases and J by 1 base. For the CDR3, the DNA is TGTGCCAGCTTGGGACTAGCGGGAGCTACCCAAGAGACCCAGTACTTC. Translating gives CASLGLAGATQETQYF.

This clonotype turned up a few times. The chain has TRBV5-5 and TRBJ2-7; 11 bases match TRBD2. From germline, CDR1 is SGHKS and CDR2 YYEKEE (reference sequence). CDR3 size: 16 residues. V lost 3 bases to trimming and J lost 1 base; unmatched junction nucleotides: 6. CDR3 in amino acids: CASSWISGRESYEQYF. DNA for the CDR3: TGTGCCAGCAGCTGGATTAGCGGGAGGGAGTCCTACGAGCAGTACTTC.

This clonotype has at least ten counts. The chain links TRBV5-5 to TRBJ1-2; possibly TRBD1 for D (5 bases). Germline V CDR1 and CDR2: SGHKS, YYEKEE (reference sequence). V was clipped by 5 bases and J by 3 bases, with 20 bases between them. This CDR3 comprises 16 residues. This CDR3 reads CASSFSAGRADYGYTF. CDR3 DNA: TGTGCCAGCAGTTTCTCTGCAGGGAGGGCGGACTATGGCTACACCTTC.

Regarding this clonotype: Because it lacks the conserved phenylalanine or tryptophan at the end, this CDR3 is likely a read error. The limits of the CDR3 on the DNA are not certain, so only TCRdb's listed CDR3 is given. This chain uses TRBV6-5 with TRBJ2-5; TRBD1, the table's D call, was not compared with the DNA. CDR1 is MNHEY and CDR2 is SVGAGI in the germline V gene. Inclusive of both ends, the CDR3 amounts to 16 amino acids. The chain's CDR3 is CASSYEPSTGRGTQYS.

This clonotype was detected ten times or more. This CDR3 reads CASRQSNYAIYEQYF. The CDR3 DNA reads TGTGCCAGCCGTCAAAGCAACTACGCTATCTACGAGCAGTACTTC. The genes are TRBV18 and TRBJ2-7; D is unresolved. V was clipped by 8 bases and J by 3 bases, with 20 bases between them. CDR3 length: 15 amino acids. Germline CDR1 KGHSH, CDR2 LQKENI.

The V and J genes are TRBV19 and TRBJ2-7, with a tentative D call TRBD2 (5 bases). The germline V gene has CDR1 LNHDA and CDR2 SQIVND (reference sequence). This CDR3 comprises 15 residues. Between the trimmed V and J ends, which lost 5 bases and 3 bases, there was a span of 17 bases. CDR3 bases: TGTGCCAGTAGTCCCCCCTTTGGGGAGAGCTACGAGCAGTACTTC. Translation: CASSPPFGESYEQYF.

The table lists this clonotype with many counts. The rearrangement uses TRBV11-2 and TRBJ2-5; no clear D gene. Trimming took 6 bases from V and 2 from J, leaving 16 bases between them. Germline CDR1 and CDR2: SGHAT and FQNNGV. This CDR3 region has 15 residues. In DNA form, the CDR3 reads TGTGCCAGCAGTCCGGGCCTGGGATCTCAAGAGACCCAGTACTTC. This codes for CASSPGLGSQETQYF.

This clonotype has only a few counts. The V gene is TRBV29-1, the J gene TRBJ2-2, with TRBD1 matching over 10 bases. V lost 7 bases and J lost 6; bases outside the gene matches: 8. This CDR3 comprises 14 residues. The germline V gene has CDR1 SQVTM and CDR2 ANQGSEA. Here the CDR3 DNA reads TGCAGCGCGAGCGGGACAGGGGCGGCCGGGGAGCTGTTTTTT. Protein sequence: CSASGTGAAGELFF.

This clonotype has at least ten counts. The chain recombines TRBV3-1 with TRBJ2-7; 7 bases agree with TRBD2. This CDR3 comprises 14 residues. V lost 1 base and J lost 5; bases outside the gene matches: 5. Germline V gene sequence: CDR1 LGHDT, CDR2 YNNKEL (reference sequence). CDR3 DNA: TGTGCCAGCAGCCAAGTGTGGACTAGTGACGAGCAGTACTTC. Encoded protein: CASSQVWTSDEQYF.

This clonotype was detected ten times or more. The chain combines TRBV6-2 or TRBV6-3 with TRBJ2-1; 11 nucleotides line up with TRBD2. Germline V gene sequence: CDR1 MNHEY, CDR2 SVGEGT. This CDR3 has 17 amino acids. After removal of 2 bases from V and 4 bases from J, the junction contained 7 bases not matched to a gene. CDR3 sequence (DNA): TGTGCCAGCAGTTACAATCCCTGGACTAGCGGGTACAATGAGCAGTTCTTC. Encoded protein: CASSYNPWTSGYNEQFF.

This clonotype appeared many times. The V gene is TRBV28, the J gene TRBJ1-2, with TRBD1 identical over 7 bases. CDR1 and CDR2 from the germline V gene are MDHEN and SYDVKM. The V segment lost 6 bases and the J segment 6 bases; nucleotides outside the gene matches: 4. The length of the CDR3 is 12 residues. CDR3 sequence: CASSGTVNGYTF. CDR3 bases: TGTGCCAGCAGCGGGACAGTGAATGGCTACACCTTC.

CDR3 sequence reads: CASRKSGSGTDTQYF. CDR3 sequence (DNA): TGTGCCAGCAGAAAGAGCGGGAGTGGGACAGATACGCAGTATTTT. The chain carries TRBV6-1 and TRBJ2-3; 8 nucleotides match TRBD2. Germline lookup yields CDR1 MNHNS and CDR2 SASEGT. V was clipped by 6 bases and J by 3 bases; unmatched bases: 8. The CDR3 spans 15 residues.

This clonotype was counted ten times or more. The rearrangement links TRBV7-6 to TRBJ2-2; 11 bases are a match to TRBD1. Germline trimming cut 2 bases from V and 1 base from J; bases unmatched to any gene: 9. Germline-derived CDR1 and CDR2 are SGHVS and FNYEAQ. The CDR3 consists of 19 residues. The CDR3 DNA sequence: TGTGCCAGCAGCTTACGGGGGACAGGGGGAGTGAAGAACACCGGGGAGCTGTTTTTT. Amino acid sequence: CASSLRGTGGVKNTGELFF.

This rearrangement joins TRBV25-1 to TRBJ2-1, with unresolved D. V was shortened by 3 bases and J by 3 bases, with 9 bases between the two germline ends. The CDR3 contains 14 residues. Looked up from germline, CDR1 is MGHDK and CDR2 is SYGVNS. DNA of the CDR3: TGTGCCAGCAGTGAGAACGGCCGCTACAATGAGCAGTTCTTC. It is translated as CASSENGRYNEQFF.

This clonotype was picked up many times. The genes are TRBV6-1 and TRBJ2-1; D unclear. Germline CDR1 is MNHNS and CDR2 is SASEGT. Trimming removed 5 bases from V and 6 bases from J, with 5 bases in between. The CDR3 length is 11 residues. CDR3 bases: TGTGCCAGCAGTAAATTCAATGAGCAGTTCTTC. This sequence encodes CASSKFNEQFF.

The rearrangement uses TRBV10-3 and TRBJ2-1; 8 bases agree with TRBD2. This CDR3 has 21 residues. The germline CDR1 and CDR2 sequences are ENHRY and SYGVKD. Germline trimming cut 6 bases from V and 0 bases from J; bases unmatched to any gene: 22. This CDR3 reads CAIRGPRARGSGTGSYNEQFF. The CDR3 DNA reads TGTGCCATCAGGGGTCCCAGGGCCCGGGGTAGCGGGACCGGCTCCTACAATGAGCAGTTCTTC.

The gene calls are TRBV19 and TRBJ2-7; D possibly corresponds to TRBD1 (6 bases). Germline V lookup: CDR1 LNHDA, CDR2 SQIVND (reference sequence). Trimming removed 7 bases from V and 3 bases from J, with 13 bases in between. This CDR3 has 13 residues. The CDR3 DNA is TGTGCCAGTAAGGACAGACGCTTCTACGAGCAGTACTTC. This encodes CASKDRRFYEQYF.

In its sample, this clonotype was seen many times. The genes are TRBV6-1 and TRBJ1-1; 7 bases align to TRBD1. V lost 6 bases to trimming and J lost 7 bases; unmatched junction nucleotides: 11. This CDR3 has 14 residues. The germline V gene encodes CDR1 MNHNS and CDR2 SASEGT. CDR3 in amino acids: CASRDRRGNLEAFF. CDR3 DNA: TGTGCCAGCAGGGACAGGAGAGGTAATCTTGAAGCTTTCTTT.

The J gene is TRBJ2-1, the V gene TRBV19; 16 nucleotides align to TRBD2. The CDR3 extends over 20 amino acids. Per the germline V gene, CDR1 is LNHDA and CDR2 is SQIVND (reference sequence). J was trimmed by 0 bases and V by 2 bases; bases with no gene match: 7. CDR3 in DNA: TGTGCCAGTAGTATAAATCCGGGACTAGCGGGAGGGAGCTCCTACAATGAGCAGTTCTTC. It encodes CASSINPGLAGGSSYNEQFF.

This chain uses TRBV3-1 with TRBJ2-3; D is ambiguous. CDR3 length: 9 amino acids. With 11 bases removed from V and 1 base from J, the gap between germline ends came to 1 base. The V gene's germline CDR1 is LGHDT and CDR2 YNNKEL (reference sequence). The CDR3 bases are TGTGCCGGCACAGATACGCAGTATTTT. It is translated as CAGTDTQYF.

The V and J genes are TRBV10-3 and TRBJ1-5; D gene ambiguous. This CDR3 region has 13 residues. V was clipped by 10 bases and J by 0 bases, with 10 bases between them. CDR1 is ENHRY, CDR2 SYGVKD, per germline. The CDR3 spells CATVGNSNQPQHF. The CDR3 DNA is TGTGCCACGGTGGGGAATAGCAATCAGCCCCAGCATTTT.

In this sample, this clonotype turned up many times. J is TRBJ1-3 and V is TRBV2, with 7 bases identical to TRBD1. V gave up 8 bases and J gave up 1 base; unmatched junction bases: 5. Germline V gene data show CDR1 as SNHLY and CDR2 as FYNNEI. The CDR3 sequence is 14 residues long. CDR3 in DNA: TGTGCCAGCGAAAGGACAGGATCTGGAAACACCATATATTTT. Translated, it gives CASERTGSGNTIYF.

This clonotype came up many times. V gene TRBV7-9 combines with J gene TRBJ1-2; no reliable D call. Between the trimmed V and J ends, which lost 1 base and 4 bases, there was a span of 13 bases. The germline gives CDR1 SEHNR, CDR2 FQNEAQ (reference sequence). This CDR3 is built from 15 residues. The CDR3 DNA sequence: TGTGCCAGCAGCTTAGAGTTTGGGTCGGGCTATGGCTACACCTTC. Translation: CASSLEFGSGYGYTF.

This clonotype occurred many times. This sequence joins TRBV18 and TRBJ2-5; TRBD1 agrees at 7 bases. The CDR3 spans 15 residues. V was clipped by 4 bases and J by 5 bases; unmatched bases: 10. Germline V gene lookup returns CDR1 KGHSH and CDR2 LQKENI. The CDR3 protein is CASSLPGQWGETQYF. The CDR3, as DNA: TGTGCCAGCTCACTACCGGGACAGTGGGGGGAGACCCAGTACTTC. Using reference TRBV18 and TRBJ2-5 for the parts outside the CDR3, the full variable domain is NAGVMQNPRHLVRRRGQEARLRCSPMKGHSHVYWYRQLPEEGLKFMVYLQKENIIDESGMPKERFSAEFPKEGPSILRIQQVVRGDSAAYFCASSLPGQWGETQYFGPGTRLLVL.

This clonotype was seen repeatedly, ten times or more. This chain joins TRBV7-8 and TRBJ2-5; D may correspond to TRBD1 or TRBD2 (5 bases each). The CDR3 contains 16 residues. Germline CDR1 reads SGHVS; CDR2 reads FQNEAQ. Trimming pared 5 bases from V and 4 bases from J, leaving 20 bases between. This CDR3 is CASSHVGVGVVETQYF. Here the CDR3 DNA reads TGTGCCAGCAGCCACGTGGGAGTGGGGGTAGTAGAGACCCAGTACTTC.

The chain combines TRBV7-8 with TRBJ2-6; possibly TRBD1 for D (6 bases). Trimming pared 1 base from V and 0 bases from J, leaving 16 bases between. The CDR3 has 19 amino acids. Germline assignment: CDR1 SGHVS and CDR2 FQNEAQ. DNA of the CDR3: TGTGCCAGCAGCTTAGATGGGGGCGCAGGTGGCTCTGGGGCCAACGTCCTGACTTTC. Its translation is CASSLDGGAGGSGANVLTF.

This clonotype showed up many times. V is TRBV24-1 and J is TRBJ1-5, with TRBD1 as a possible D gene (5 bases). This CDR3 has 14 residues. Between the trimmed V and J ends, which lost 3 bases and 3 bases, there was a span of 8 bases. CDR1 KGHDR and CDR2 SFDVKD come from the germline V gene. CDR3 coding DNA: TGTGCCACCAGTGATAGGGGTATCAATCAGCCCCAGCATTTT. Protein product: CATSDRGINQPQHF.